This T cell receptor (beta chain) appears in the sequencing data of a study of cytomegalovirus exposure and HLA in healthy donors. Use of 60 Vbeta and 13 Jbeta primers characterized the PCR. Libraries were prepared by immunoSEQ multiplex PCR; TCRdb keeps only in-frame clonotypes and omits some of them. The sample holds around 100,000 clones, about 68% seen once. Notes on this clone: Its matching antigen is unknown.

Trimming shortened V by 10 bases and J by 4 bases, and 11 bases separated the two germline ends. Germline CDR1 and CDR2: MNHNS and SASEGT. The CDR3 is made up of 12 amino acids. Study-level findings and limits: Specificity of a few CMV-associated chains for CMV antigens was verified in vitro. Immune exposure was documented only through CMV serostatus. What a later analysis showed was that several of the most significant clusters appeared linked to common viral pathogens. Presence/absence analyses assumed roughly uniform sequencing depth across donors, which may not hold.

The rearrangement joins TRBV6-1 to TRBJ2-1; TRBD1 might be the D (6 bases). Source material: PBMCs. The origin of this receptor is a male donor in good health and CMV-seropositive. CDR3 sequence: CATYGQYNEQFF. DNA of the CDR3: TGTGCCACCTACGGACAGTACAATGAGCAGTTCTTC.